A single sample is the source of the 2 T cell receptor beta chains below, sequenced in a study of T-cell memory formation after mild COVID-19 (dated by TCRdb to the early 2020s). Library preparation used 5' RACE. The instrument was an Illumina NovaSeq 6000. The public sequencing data were trimmed at Q25 with fastp and processed into clonotypes with MiXCR by TCRdb, which kept only in-frame beta chains. Merged by CDR3 protein, the rows form single entries marked with the most common genes and DNA. The table for this sample lists about 270,000 distinct CDR3 sequences; around 15% of them were counted only once. Together, the top ten hold approximately 23% of the sample. The specimen was PBMCs or a T cell subset sorted from them (not recorded which). Receptors were obtained from a man aged 18 to 29 who had mild COVID-19 (a few samples of this study predate the infection). The sample titles of this study are shuffled in the database, so cell type and time point are left out; the donor was told from shared clones.

The chain joins TRBV7-2 to TRBJ1-1; 9 bases are shared with TRBD1. Germline-derived CDR1 and CDR2 are SGHTA and FQGNSA. V was clipped by 3 bases and J by 10 bases; unmatched bases: 6. The CDR3 length is 13 residues. The CDR3 DNA sequence: TGTGCCAGCAGCTTCGTGACAGGGGGTTCAGCTTTCTTT. Its protein is CASSFVTGGSAFF.

This clonotype was observed a handful of times. This chain joins TRBV2 and TRBJ2-1; tentative D call: TRBD2 (5 bases). The germline V gene encodes CDR1 SNHLY and CDR2 FYNNEI. There are 13 residues in the CDR3. V shed 5 bases and J shed 7 bases, with 12 bases lying between them. Here the CDR3 reads CASSIERENEQFF. CDR3 nucleotides: TGTGCCAGCAGTATCGAGAGGGAGAATGAGCAGTTCTTC.